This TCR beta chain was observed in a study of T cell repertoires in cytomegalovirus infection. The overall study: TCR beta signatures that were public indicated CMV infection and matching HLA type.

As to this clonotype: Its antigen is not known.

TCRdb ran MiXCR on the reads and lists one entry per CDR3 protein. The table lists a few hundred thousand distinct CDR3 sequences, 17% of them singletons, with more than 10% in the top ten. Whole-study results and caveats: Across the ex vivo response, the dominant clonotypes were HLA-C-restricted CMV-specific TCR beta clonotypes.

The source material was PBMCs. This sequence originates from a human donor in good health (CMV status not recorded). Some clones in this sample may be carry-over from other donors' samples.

As DNA, the CDR3 is TGCAGTGCCCGACTCGGGGGAAGCGGCAATCAGCCCCAGCATTTT. Residues: CSARLGGSGNQPQHF. This chain uses TRBV20-1 with TRBJ1-5; tentative D call: TRBD1 (5 bases). Germline CDR1 DFQATT, CDR2 SNEGSKA (reference sequence). The CDR3 runs to 15 residues. Trimming cost V 6 bases and J 2 bases, with 17 bases left between them.